This passage covers 32 T cell receptor beta chains from one sample sequenced in a study of post-analysis software for immune sequencing data. Findings and caveats of the study: TRBV segments more frequent in patients than in controls numbered roughly 5 and included TRBV5-6, TRBV5-1 and TRBV20-1.

No antigen has been assigned to these receptors. TCR beta cDNA libraries included unique molecular identifiers. A single record per CDR3 protein comes from TCRdb applying MiXCR to the PCR reads. This table holds 750,000 to 950,000 distinct CDR3 sequences, 46% found once. The specimen was blood. These TCRs come from a girl between 10 and 17 years old with multiple sclerosis.

This chain connects TRBV5-8 to TRBJ2-5, with 8 bases matching TRBD2. Germline V gene data show CDR1 as SGHTS and CDR2 as YDEGEE. The CDR3 extends over 16 amino acids. The ends lost 0 bases at V and 2 bases at J; junction bases unmatched: 6. The CDR3 bases are TGTGCCAGCAGCTTGGCCTCGGGGGGGCCGCAAGAGACCCAGTACTTC. Protein sequence: CASSLASGGPQETQYF.

The chain uses TRBV20-1 and TRBJ2-1; D might be TRBD1 or TRBD2, each matching 5 bases. This CDR3 spans 16 amino acids. The V end was cut by 3 bases, the J end by 7 bases, with 22 bases between. CDR1 and CDR2 (germline): DFQATT, SNEGSKA (reference sequence). CDR3 in DNA: TGCAGTGCTAGCAGAACGGGGCTAGCCCGTTGGAATGAGCAGTTCTTC. Amino acids: CSASRTGLARWNEQFF.

Only one count was recorded for this clonotype. This rearrangement joins TRBV6-5 to TRBJ2-3; TRBD2 might be the D (5 bases). CDR1 and CDR2 (germline): MNHEY, SVGAGI. V was pared by 11 bases and J by 1 base, with 13 bases between. The CDR3 is 13 amino acids. This chain's CDR3 is CACSPSRTDTQYF. The CDR3 DNA sequence: TGTGCCTGTTCCCCTAGCCGCACAGATACGCAGTATTTT.

This sequence joins TRBV20-1 and TRBJ2-1; TRBD2 agrees at 12 bases. Trimming took 4 bases from V and 9 from J; bases not matched to a gene: 10. The CDR3 covers 15 residues. Per the germline V gene, CDR1 is DFQATT and CDR2 is SNEGSKA (reference sequence). CDR3 nucleotides: TGCAGTGCTACCCAGCTAGCGGGAGGGCCGGTTGAGCAGTTCTTC. Translating it yields CSATQLAGGPVEQFF.

This chain uses TRBV11-1 with TRBJ2-1; D uncertain. Germline V gene lookup returns CDR1 SGHAT and CDR2 FQDESV (reference sequence). V was shortened by 5 bases and J by 6 bases, with 8 bases between the two germline ends. The CDR3 has 12 residues. As DNA, the CDR3 is TGTGCCAGCAGCCCTATAACCAATGAGCAGTTCTTC. Its translation is CASSPITNEQFF.

This clonotype was picked up a small number of times. The chain recombines TRBV7-9 with TRBJ2-3; 7 bases match TRBD2. The CDR3 is made up of 16 amino acids. V lost 5 bases, J lost 2 bases, and 10 bases stayed unmatched. Germline-derived CDR1 and CDR2 are SEHNR and FQNEAQ (reference sequence). CDR3 in amino acids: CASSPKSSGHTDTQYF. CDR3 bases: TGTGCCAGCAGCCCAAAGTCTAGCGGACACACAGATACGCAGTATTTT.

This clonotype has only a few counts. V usage is TRBV7-2 and J usage is TRBJ2-5, with TRBD2 as a possible D gene (6 bases). Germline V lookup: CDR1 SGHTA, CDR2 FQGNSA. Trimming took off 0 bases at V and 5 bases at J, with 13 bases between the two ends. This CDR3 has 15 residues. In DNA, the CDR3 is TGTGCCAGCAGCTTAGCGTCCCTAGCGAAGGAGACCCAGTACTTC. This gives the protein CASSLASLAKETQYF.

This chain joins TRBV20-1 and TRBJ2-1, with 9 bases aligning to TRBD2. The germline V gene has CDR1 DFQATT and CDR2 SNEGSKA (reference sequence). The CDR3 consists of 16 residues. J gave up 0 bases and V 1 base, and 4 bases lay outside the gene matches. The DNA of the CDR3 is TGCAGTGCTAGAGGTTCTAGCGGGGCCTCCTACAATGAGCAGTTCTTC. It yields the protein CSARGSSGASYNEQFF.

In its sample, this clonotype was seen a few times. The junction departs from the called germline gene at one end, perhaps through a read error. The chain couples TRBV12-3 or TRBV12-4 to TRBJ2-2, with D unresolved. The CDR3 is 16 amino acids. CDR3 coding DNA: TGCGCCAGCAGTTTAAGGCAGGTCCTGAACACCGGGGAGCTGTTTTTT. Translated, it gives CASSLRQVLNTGELFF.

This clonotype was counted only a few times. V gene TRBV27 combines with J gene TRBJ2-3, with 11 bases identical to TRBD2. V gave up 7 bases and J gave up 5 bases; unmatched junction bases: 8. The CDR3 extends over 15 amino acids. Germline CDR1 and CDR2: MNHEY and SMNVEV (reference sequence). The CDR3, as DNA: TGTGCCAGCACCATTAGCGGGAGGGCACAAGATACGCAGTATTTT. This sequence encodes CASTISGRAQDTQYF.

The rearrangement joins TRBV7-8 to TRBJ2-3, with 11 positions matching TRBD2. Germline values: CDR1 SGHVS, CDR2 FQNEAQ. The J segment lost 4 bases and the V segment lost 1 base, leaving 4 bases of the junction unmatched. This CDR3 contains 16 residues. CDR3 sequence reads: CASSLGVLAGADTQYF. The CDR3 nucleotides read TGTGCCAGCAGCTTAGGGGTACTAGCGGGAGCAGATACGCAGTATTTT.

The V and J genes are TRBV12-3 or TRBV12-4 and TRBJ2-1, with TRBD2 matching over 7 bases. The CDR3 has 15 amino acids. J gave up 4 bases and V 8 bases, and 11 bases lay outside the gene matches. This CDR3 is CASSRRGEGYNEQFF. The CDR3 nucleotides read TGTGCCAGCTCCCGGCGAGGGGAGGGATACAATGAGCAGTTCTTC.

This rearrangement joins TRBV7-2 to TRBJ2-7; 8 nucleotides match TRBD2. The J call may be faulty, since TRBJ2-1 better matches the DNA end. From germline, CDR1 is SGHTA and CDR2 FQGNSA. This CDR3 is built from 17 residues. This CDR3 is CASSLDPPAGVVNEQFF. The CDR3 nucleotides read TGTGCCAGCAGCTTAGATCCCCCAGCGGGAGTGGTAAATGAGCAGTTCTTC.

The J gene is TRBJ2-5, the V gene TRBV6-1, with D possibly called TRBD1 or TRBD2 (5 bases each). The CDR3 runs 15 residues. Germline loops: CDR1 MNHNS, CDR2 SASEGT. Deletions cut 4 bases from V and 3 bases from J, with 15 bases between. In DNA form, the CDR3 reads TGTGCCAGCAGTGGTGGGACCTCCCTGAAAGAGACCCAGTACTTC. Translated: CASSGGTSLKETQYF.

This clonotype was counted ten times or more. The J gene is TRBJ2-7, the V gene TRBV5-1, with a possible D match to TRBD2 (7 bases). This CDR3 is 15 amino acids long. Germline V lookup: CDR1 SGHRS, CDR2 YFSETQ. Between the trimmed V and J ends, which lost 3 bases and 2 bases, there was a span of 15 bases. CDR3 amino acids: CASSWDTGGTYEQYF. In nucleotides, the CDR3 is TGCGCCAGCAGCTGGGACACCGGGGGGACCTACGAGCAGTACTTC.

The chain has TRBV19 and TRBJ2-1; either TRBD1 or TRBD2 may fit D (5 bases each). Trimming took off 3 bases at V and 5 bases at J, with 17 bases between the two ends. Germline CDR1 LNHDA, CDR2 SQIVND (reference sequence). The CDR3 contains 16 residues. The CDR3 DNA reads as TGTGCCAGTAGTATCACAACGGGGCGGACCAACAATGAGCAGTTCTTC. Encoded protein: CASSITTGRTNNEQFF.

This rearrangement joins TRBV6-6 to TRBJ1-4, with D perhaps matching TRBD1 (6 bases). This CDR3 is 15 amino acids long. CDR1 is MNHNY and CDR2 is SVGAGI in the germline V gene (reference sequence). V was cut by 0 bases and J by 5 bases, with 10 bases left in between. The CDR3 coding sequence is TGTGCCAGCAGTTACTCACAGGGACGAAATGAAAAACTGTTTTTT. Protein: CASSYSQGRNEKLFF.

This clonotype has more than one count but fewer than ten. The chain joins TRBV27 to TRBJ1-2, with TRBD1 matching over 10 bases. Losses at the gene ends were 6 bases for V and 5 bases for J; bases not matched to a gene: 6. The germline gives CDR1 MNHEY, CDR2 SMNVEV (reference sequence). This CDR3 contains 14 residues. CDR3 DNA: TGTGCCAGCAGGCCGACAGGGGGCGTATATGGCTACACCTTC. Protein sequence: CASRPTGGVYGYTF.

The chain links TRBV27 to TRBJ1-4; D is ambiguous. CDR3 length: 14 residues. The germline CDR1 and CDR2 sequences are MNHEY and SMNVEV (reference sequence). Trimming left V 5 bases short and J 8 bases short, with 15 bases between. The CDR3 protein is CASSPWKNGEKLFF. The CDR3 region has the DNA TGTGCCAGCAGTCCCTGGAAGAATGGCGAAAAACTGTTTTTT.

This clonotype has a handful of counts. CDR3 nucleotides: TGCGCCAGCAGCAATAAGGGGGCTAGCGGGATTGGCTACAATGAGCAGTTCTTC. It yields the protein CASSNKGASGIGYNEQFF. The chain is built from TRBV5-1 and TRBJ2-1; the match to TRBD2 covers 9 bases. The germline V gene encodes CDR1 SGHRS and CDR2 YFSETQ. Losses at the gene ends were 4 bases for V and 3 bases for J; bases not matched to a gene: 14. The CDR3 runs 18 residues.

The sample holds a few counts of this clonotype. The genes are TRBV6-1 and TRBJ1-1; the D is unclear. In germline, CDR1 is MNHNS, CDR2 SASEGT. V dropped 6 bases and J dropped 4 bases, with 12 bases sitting between them. The CDR3 loop spans 13 amino acids. CDR3 sequence (DNA): TGTGCCAGCAGCGTGGGTCTCGCCACTGAAGCTTTCTTT. This gives the protein CASSVGLATEAFF.

With respect to this clonotype: The junction differs from germline at one of its ends, possibly a read error. V usage is TRBV7-7 and J usage is TRBJ2-1, with D possibly being TRBD2 (6 bases). This CDR3 contains 15 residues. Germline V gives CDR1 SSHAT, CDR2 FNYEAQ (reference sequence). CDR3 sequence: CASSPLVGGHNEQFF. The DNA of the CDR3 is TGTGCTAGCAGCCCACTCGTGGGGGGACACAATGAGCAGTTCTTC.

This chain joins TRBV20-1 and TRBJ2-7; 10 nucleotides align to TRBD2. The CDR3 runs to 14 residues. Germline V gene sequence: CDR1 DFQATT, CDR2 SNEGSKA (reference sequence). The trim removed 6 bases at V and 0 bases at J, leaving 5 bases unmatched. The CDR3 DNA sequence: TGCAGTGCCCCCCGACTAGCGGGCTCCTACGAGCAGTACTTC. This gives the protein CSAPRLAGSYEQYF.

The V call is TRBV29-1, the J call TRBJ2-3; tentatively, D is TRBD2 (6 bases). In germline, CDR1 is SQVTM, CDR2 ANQGSEA. The CDR3 sequence is 12 residues long. The ends were cut back, 7 bases at V and 6 bases at J, with 14 bases in the middle. This chain's CDR3 is CSAGLFTDTQYF. CDR3 DNA: TGCAGCGCCGGACTATTCACGGATACGCAGTATTTT.

The chain couples TRBV7-9 to TRBJ2-3; 7 bases match TRBD1. The V and J ends lost 4 bases and 6 bases, in that order; junction bases with no gene match: 16. The CDR3 covers 17 residues. Germline CDR1 and CDR2: SEHNR and FQNEAQ (reference sequence). CDR3 region: CASSSGSTGESSDTQYF. The DNA for the CDR3 is TGTGCCAGCAGCTCCGGTTCTACAGGGGAAAGTTCCGATACGCAGTATTTT.

This chain joins TRBV12-3 or TRBV12-4 and TRBJ2-5; D is perhaps TRBD2 (6 bases). This CDR3 has 13 residues. Trimming took off 6 bases at V and 2 bases at J, with 10 bases between the two ends. The CDR3 DNA follows: TGTGCCAGCAGAAATGGACTACAAGAGACCCAGTACTTC. As protein: CASRNGLQETQYF.

This clonotype came up a few times. The J gene is TRBJ1-1, the V gene TRBV13; no definite D call. The germline V gene encodes CDR1 PRHDT and CDR2 FYEKMQ (reference sequence). Deletions cut 3 bases from V and 6 bases from J, with 11 bases between. CDR3 length: 13 amino acids. This CDR3 is CASSLIGSPEAFF. In nucleotides, the CDR3 is TGTGCCAGCAGCTTGATCGGGAGCCCTGAAGCTTTCTTT.

V is TRBV12-3 or TRBV12-4 and J is TRBJ2-5; perhaps TRBD1 as D (5 bases). This CDR3 is 12 amino acids long. V lost 6 bases, J lost 5 bases, and 10 bases lay in between. The CDR3 region has the DNA TGTGCCAGCAGGGCAGGGTCGGAGACCCAGTACTTC. Its protein product is CASRAGSETQYF.

The chain has TRBV20-1 and TRBJ2-7; 12 nucleotides match TRBD2. The CDR3 spans 14 residues. Germline CDR1 reads DFQATT; CDR2 reads SNEGSKA (reference sequence). V dropped 3 bases and J dropped 6; count of bases not matched to a gene: 6. In DNA form, the CDR3 reads TGCAGTGCTAGTCCACTAGCGGGGGGTGGCGAGCAGTACTTC. Residues: CSASPLAGGGEQYF.

The CDR3 coding sequence is TGTGCCAGCAGTTACGGGGCTAAATACAATGAGCAGTTCTTC. Translated: CASSYGAKYNEQFF. This rearrangement joins TRBV6-2 or TRBV6-3 to TRBJ2-1; a weak D match, TRBD1 (5 bases). The V gene's germline CDR1 is MNHEY and CDR2 SVGEGT. The V end lost 2 bases, the J end lost 4 bases, and 9 bases lay between the germline ends. The CDR3 covers 14 residues.

The rearrangement links TRBV12-3 or TRBV12-4 to TRBJ2-1; D may be TRBD1 or TRBD2 (5 bases each). Between the trimmed V and J ends, which lost 5 bases and 9 bases, there was a span of 14 bases. CDR3 size: 13 residues. The chain's CDR3 is CASSPGAVGEQFF. CDR3 nucleotides: TGTGCCAGCAGTCCCGGGGCCGTGGGTGAGCAGTTCTTC.

CDR3 region: CASSLLSAQPQHF. In nucleotides, the CDR3 is TGTGCCAGCAGCTTATTAAGTGCTCAGCCCCAGCATTTT. The rearrangement links TRBV7-2 to TRBJ1-5, with unresolved D. This CDR3 has 13 amino acids. V was pared by 2 bases and J by 6 bases, with 8 bases between. Germline V gene sequence: CDR1 SGHTA, CDR2 FQGNSA.